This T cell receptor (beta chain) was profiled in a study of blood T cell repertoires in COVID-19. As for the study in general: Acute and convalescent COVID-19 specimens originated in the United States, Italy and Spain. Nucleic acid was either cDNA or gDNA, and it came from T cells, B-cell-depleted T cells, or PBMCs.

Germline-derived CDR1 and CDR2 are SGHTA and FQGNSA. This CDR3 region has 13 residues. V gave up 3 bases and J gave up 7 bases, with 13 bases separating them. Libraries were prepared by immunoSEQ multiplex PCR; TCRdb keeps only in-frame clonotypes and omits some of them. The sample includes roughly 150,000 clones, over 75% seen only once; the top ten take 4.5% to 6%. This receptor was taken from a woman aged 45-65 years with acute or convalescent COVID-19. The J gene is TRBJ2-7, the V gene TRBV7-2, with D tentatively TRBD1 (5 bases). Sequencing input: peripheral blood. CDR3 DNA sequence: TGTGCCAGCAGCTTCGACAGTACCGTTGAGCAGTACTTC. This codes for CASSFDSTVEQYF.